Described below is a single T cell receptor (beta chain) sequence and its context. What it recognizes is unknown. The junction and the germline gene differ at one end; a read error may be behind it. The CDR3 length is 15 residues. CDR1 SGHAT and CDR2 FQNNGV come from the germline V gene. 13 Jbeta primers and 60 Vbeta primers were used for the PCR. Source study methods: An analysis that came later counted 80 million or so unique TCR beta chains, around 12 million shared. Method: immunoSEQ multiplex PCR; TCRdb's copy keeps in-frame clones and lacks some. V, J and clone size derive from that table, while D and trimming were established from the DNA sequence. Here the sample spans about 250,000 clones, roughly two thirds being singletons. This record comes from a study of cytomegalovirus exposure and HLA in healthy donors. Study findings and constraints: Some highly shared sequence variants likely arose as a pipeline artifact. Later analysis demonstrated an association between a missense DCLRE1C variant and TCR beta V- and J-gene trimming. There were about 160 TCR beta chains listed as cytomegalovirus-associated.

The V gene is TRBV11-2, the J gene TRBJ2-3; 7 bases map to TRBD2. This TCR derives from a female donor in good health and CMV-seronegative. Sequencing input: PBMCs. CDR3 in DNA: TGTGCCAGCACCTTAGGGTCCGGCGGGAGTAGCGCGCAGTATTTT. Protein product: CASTLGSGGSSAQYF.